The clone carrying this T cell receptor (beta chain) showed up just once. Antigen: not known. Each of the donors had 8 to 10 milliliters of peripheral blood drawn into EDTA-treated Vacutainer tubes. The total RNA that was extracted per sample amounted to at least 6 micrograms. The data are from a study of blood T cells in healthy people across ages. Regarding the study as a whole: Estimates drawn from one million T cells were deemed to understate diversity.

The second PCR ran roughly 6 to 11 cycles with a sample-barcoded 5' primer and J-beta primers. Carrying 12 random nucleotides, a template-switch adaptor labeled each individual cDNA molecule. TCRdb analysed the 5' RACE reads with MiXCR anew, one entry per CDR3 protein. In the table there are about 640,000 distinct CDR3 sequences, about 54% of which are singletons. The germline gives CDR1 SGHKS, CDR2 YYEKEE (reference sequence). The CDR3 runs 16 residues. V trimming: 3 bases; J trimming: 4 bases; junction bases outside the gene matches: 10. Sequencing was done on a sample of blood. The source is a man in his fifties or sixties in good health. V and J are TRBV5-5 and TRBJ2-5; 9 bases are shared with TRBD1. For the CDR3, the DNA is TGTGCCAGCAGCTCAACCGGGACAGGGCCTAGAGAGACCCAGTACTTC. Protein product: CASSSTGTGPRETQYF.